Below are 22 T cell receptor beta chains sequenced from a single sample in a study of T cell changes during pregnancy in multiple sclerosis. This table comes from immunoSEQ multiplex PCR, and its TCRdb copy is limited to in-frame clones, with some not included. The data hold around 62,000 clones, with about 89% observed a single time. The material sequenced was peripheral blood, taken in the first trimester of pregnancy. Receptor source: a female donor with multiple sclerosis, enrolled in a pregnancy study.

In its sample, this clone was seen once. V and J are TRBV5-4 and TRBJ2-7; 9 bases line up with TRBD2. The V segment lost 1 base and the J segment 2 bases; nucleotides outside the gene matches: 7. Germline assignment: CDR1 SGHNT and CDR2 YYREEE (reference sequence). The CDR3 has 16 amino acids. DNA of the CDR3: TGTGCCAGCAGCTTGAATTCGGCTAGCGGGACCTACGAGCAGTACTTC. It codes for CASSLNSASGTYEQYF.

J is TRBJ2-2 and V is TRBV29-1; TRBD2 matches 7 bases. The trim removed 4 bases at V and 1 base at J, leaving 3 bases unmatched. Germline lookup yields CDR1 SQVTM and CDR2 ANQGSEA. CDR3 length: 14 residues. CDR3 protein: CSVGGEGNTGELFF. CDR3 DNA: TGCAGCGTTGGAGGGGAGGGGAACACCGGGGAGCTGTTTTTT.

This clone was recorded once. The chain combines TRBV5-8 with TRBJ1-5, with D unresolved. V was clipped by 4 bases and J by 3 bases, with 14 bases between them. This CDR3 is built from 15 residues. Germline V gene sequence: CDR1 SGHTS, CDR2 YDEGEE. Written as DNA, the CDR3 is TGTGCCAGCAGCCAGGTTTTGACCCTCAATCAGCCCCAGCATTTT. Encoded protein: CASSQVLTLNQPQHF. Full variable domain (remainder filled in from reference TRBV5-8 and TRBJ1-5): EAGVTQSPTHLIKTRGQQATLRCSPISGHTSVYWYQQALGLGLQFLLWYDEGEERNRGNFPPRFSGRQFPNYSSELNVNALELEDSALYLCASSQVLTLNQPQHFGDGTRLSIL.

The chain couples TRBV30 to TRBJ1-1; no firm D call. Germline assignment: CDR1 GTSNPN and CDR2 SVGIG (reference sequence). V was clipped by 3 bases and J by 8 bases, with 10 bases between them. There are 11 residues in the CDR3. The CDR3 protein is CAWRDFREAFF. The CDR3 region has the DNA TGTGCCTGGAGGGACTTTCGGGAAGCTTTCTTT.

This chain uses TRBV6-1 with TRBJ1-2; TRBD1 agrees at 7 bases. CDR1 is MNHNS, CDR2 SASEGT, per germline. Germline trimming cut 7 bases from V and 4 bases from J; bases unmatched to any gene: 9. The CDR3 consists of 14 residues. CDR3 in DNA: TGTGCCAGCAAACCCGAACAGGGGACCTATGGCTACACCTTC. This codes for CASKPEQGTYGYTF.

The chain combines TRBV11-1 with TRBJ2-3, with 13 nucleotides matching TRBD2. This CDR3 is 15 amino acids long. Trimming at V came to 7 bases and at J to 5 bases, leaving 6 bases not matched to a gene. Germline CDR1 SGHAT, CDR2 FQDESV (reference sequence). The CDR3 DNA is TGTGCCAGCAACCTACTAGCGGGGGGGGGAGATACGCAGTATTTT. Protein product: CASNLLAGGGDTQYF.

The CDR3 sequence: CASSIDAYSPLHF. The DNA of the CDR3 is TGTGCCAGCAGCATTGATGCGTATTCACCCCTCCACTTT. V usage is TRBV7-3 and J usage is TRBJ1-6; D uncertain. The CDR3 is 13 residues long. Trimming took off 5 bases at V and 8 bases at J, with 10 bases between the two ends. Germline V CDR1 and CDR2: SGHTA, FQGTGA.

The V and J genes are TRBV7-9 and TRBJ2-7, with 9 bases fitting TRBD2. Germline V CDR1 and CDR2: SEHNR, FQNEAQ (reference sequence). V lost 0 bases, J lost 6 bases, and 9 bases stayed unmatched. This CDR3 is built from 16 residues. The CDR3, as DNA: TGTGCCAGCAGCTTAGCAGGGACTAGCTCCTTCCGCGAGCAGTACTTC. Its protein product is CASSLAGTSSFREQYF.

This rearrangement joins TRBV19 to TRBJ1-1; 7 bases are a match to TRBD1. This CDR3 contains 13 residues. Trimming cost V 9 bases and J 5 bases; bases outside gene matches: 9. Germline CDR1 is LNHDA and CDR2 is SQIVND (reference sequence). The CDR3 sequence: CASRQGAITEAFF. In DNA, the CDR3 is TGTGCCAGCCGACAGGGCGCAATAACTGAAGCTTTCTTT.

J is TRBJ2-3 and V is TRBV5-1, with TRBD1 identical over 7 bases. The CDR3 is 13 residues long. CDR1 and CDR2 from the germline V gene are SGHRS and YFSETQ. The ends lost 4 bases at V and 5 bases at J; junction bases unmatched: 4. This CDR3 is CASSVQGKDTQYF. Here the CDR3 DNA reads TGCGCCAGCAGCGTACAGGGGAAAGATACGCAGTATTTT.

The rearrangement links TRBV18 to TRBJ1-3, with a weak D call TRBD1 (6 bases). V was cut by 3 bases and J by 3 bases, with 12 bases left in between. Germline V CDR1 and CDR2: KGHSH, LQKENI. The CDR3 consists of 15 residues. The DNA of the CDR3 is TGTGCCAGCTCACCTCCCGGGACAAATGGAAACACCATATATTTT. Protein: CASSPPGTNGNTIYF.

The CDR3 sequence is CASSLLDSRSGEQYF. The CDR3 DNA reads TGTGCCAGCTCGCTTCTGGACAGCCGTTCGGGCGAGCAGTACTTC. The chain combines TRBV18 with TRBJ2-7, with D maybe TRBD1 (6 bases). Trimming took off 6 bases at V and 6 bases at J, with 21 bases between the two ends. Germline V gene data show CDR1 as KGHSH and CDR2 as LQKENI. This CDR3 spans 15 amino acids.

Only a few counts were recorded for this clone. CDR3 loop: CASSETGRIYEQYF. The CDR3 region has the DNA TGTGCCAGCAGTGAGACAGGGCGGATCTACGAGCAGTACTTC. The V gene is TRBV2, the J gene TRBJ2-7; 7 bases are a match to TRBD1. The V and J ends lost 3 bases and 3 bases, in that order; junction bases with no gene match: 5. From germline, CDR1 is SNHLY and CDR2 FYNNEI. The CDR3 is 14 amino acids.

The rearrangement uses TRBV4-2 and TRBJ2-7, with TRBD1 identical over 8 bases. CDR3 length equals 15 residues. V was pared by 3 bases and J by 0 bases, with 4 bases of the junction left unmatched. Germline CDR1 LGHNA, CDR2 YNFKEQ. The CDR3 DNA follows: TGTGCCAGCAGCCAGGATGGGACAGGCTCCTACGAGCAGTACTTC. Encoded protein: CASSQDGTGSYEQYF.

CDR3: CASSFGTAKNIQYF. In nucleotides, the CDR3 is TGCGCCAGCAGCTTTGGCACAGCCAAAAACATTCAGTACTTC. This chain links TRBV5-1 with TRBJ2-4; D is unclear. Germline lookup yields CDR1 SGHRS and CDR2 YFSETQ. The V end lost 2 bases, the J end lost 0 bases, and 6 bases lay between the germline ends. The CDR3 sequence is 14 residues long.

This clone has a handful of counts. This chain connects TRBV9 to TRBJ1-1, with 11 bases identical to TRBD1. The junction had 23 bases not matched to a gene; V was cut back by 2 bases and J by 8 bases. Germline V gives CDR1 SGDLS, CDR2 YYNGEE. This CDR3 contains 20 residues. CDR3 coding DNA: TGTGCCAGCAGCGTTGGACCGGGACAGGGGGATAGCTCGGGCCTTGGGGAAGCTTTCTTT. Its protein product is CASSVGPGQGDSSGLGEAFF.

The rearrangement joins TRBV9 to TRBJ2-3, with TRBD2 matching 16 bases. Looked up from germline, CDR1 is SGDLS and CDR2 is YYNGEE. The CDR3 spans 20 residues. Unmatched junction bases numbered 9, after V lost 2 bases and J lost 0 bases. This CDR3 reads CASSVGGLAGGLPSTDTQYF. The CDR3 coding sequence is TGTGCCAGCAGCGTGGGGGGACTAGCGGGGGGGCTTCCTAGCACAGATACGCAGTATTTT.

The chain combines TRBV27 with TRBJ1-2, with 7 bases aligning to TRBD1. CDR1 is MNHEY and CDR2 is SMNVEV in the germline V gene (reference sequence). V was pared by 4 bases and J by 7 bases, with 6 bases of the junction left unmatched. The CDR3 loop spans 13 amino acids. CDR3 in DNA: TGTGCCAGCAGTTCCAAGTCAGGGGGTGGCTACACCTTC. Amino acids: CASSSKSGGGYTF.

The chain employs TRBV6-5 and TRBJ1-2; no clear D gene. V gave up 4 bases and J gave up 2 bases, with 8 bases separating them. CDR3 length equals 13 residues. Germline loops: CDR1 MNHEY, CDR2 SVGAGI. The chain's CDR3 is CASSSGYNYGYTF. CDR3 DNA sequence: TGTGCCAGCAGTTCGGGGTACAACTATGGCTACACCTTC.

J is TRBJ2-1 and V is TRBV5-8, with D perhaps TRBD2 (6 bases). Per germline, CDR1 SGHTS and CDR2 YDEGEE. V lost 4 bases and J 7 bases, leaving 15 bases between the germline ends. The CDR3 has 14 amino acids. This CDR3 reads CASSPRAGNNEQFF. Written as DNA, the CDR3 is TGTGCCAGCAGCCCGCGGGCGGGGAATAATGAGCAGTTCTTC.

This chain joins TRBV5-4 and TRBJ2-1; D possibly corresponds to TRBD1 (6 bases). Germline V lookup: CDR1 SGHNT, CDR2 YYREEE (reference sequence). This CDR3 has 15 amino acids. V lost 3 bases, J lost 15 bases, and 25 bases lay in between. The CDR3 reads CASSYELTGLGIWFF. In DNA form, the CDR3 reads TGTGCCAGCAGCTACGAACTGACAGGTTTGGGAATATGGTTCTTC.

This clone has just one count. The gene calls are TRBV7-3 and TRBJ1-1; the D gene is possibly TRBD1 (6 bases). V was clipped by 5 bases and J by 4 bases, with 11 bases between them. CDR1 SGHTA and CDR2 FQGTGA come from the germline V gene. The CDR3 spans 13 residues. As DNA, the CDR3 is TGTGCCAGCAGCGCCCAGGGGAGCACTGAAGCTTTCTTT. This gives the protein CASSAQGSTEAFF.